This T cell receptor (beta chain) was captured in a study of blood T cell repertoires in COVID-19. Overall study: Specimens from acute and convalescent COVID-19 originated in the United States, Italy and Spain. Nucleic acid was either cDNA or gDNA, and it came from T cells, B-cell-depleted T cells, or PBMCs.

Authors' methods: Reference gene primers were amplified, and this amplification served to estimate nucleated cell counts. Sequencing used immunoSEQ multiplex PCR; TCRdb keeps in-frame clones, though not all of them. Clone size and V and J calls were adopted from that table, with D and trimming inferred from the DNA. This sample has 150,000 to 200,000 clones; roughly four fifths occur once, and the top ten carry approximately 18%. The germline gives CDR1 ENHRY, CDR2 SYGVKD. The CDR3 has 12 amino acids. V was trimmed by 6 bases and J by 4 bases, leaving 9 bases between them. The TCR sequence derives from a woman aged 80 or over with acute or convalescent COVID-19. The sample comprised peripheral blood. The V call is TRBV10-3, the J call TRBJ1-2, with D possibly TRBD1 on 5 matching bases. CDR3 sequence reads: CAISLDSYGYTF. The DNA for the CDR3 is TGTGCCATCAGCCTCGACAGCTATGGCTACACCTTC.